This TCR beta chain was sequenced for a study of T cell clones after liver transplantation. This clone was seen only a few times. In germline, CDR1 is SGHTA, CDR2 FQGNSA. V lost 5 bases and J lost 7, with 18 bases in between. The CDR3 runs to 14 residues. The assay was immunoSEQ multiplex PCR, and TCRdb's table has in-frame clones only and misses some. The sample includes over 60,000 clones, under 90% seen only once; the top ten take approximately 0.6%. The sequencing used CD4+ T cells from blood, collected before liver transplant. This clonotype originated in a human donor who received a liver transplant. The chain uses TRBV7-2 and TRBJ2-7; maybe TRBD2 (5 bases). The DNA for the CDR3 is TGTGCCAGCAGCATGAGACGCGGGCGAAGTGAGCAGTACTTC. Its translation: CASSMRRGRSEQYF.